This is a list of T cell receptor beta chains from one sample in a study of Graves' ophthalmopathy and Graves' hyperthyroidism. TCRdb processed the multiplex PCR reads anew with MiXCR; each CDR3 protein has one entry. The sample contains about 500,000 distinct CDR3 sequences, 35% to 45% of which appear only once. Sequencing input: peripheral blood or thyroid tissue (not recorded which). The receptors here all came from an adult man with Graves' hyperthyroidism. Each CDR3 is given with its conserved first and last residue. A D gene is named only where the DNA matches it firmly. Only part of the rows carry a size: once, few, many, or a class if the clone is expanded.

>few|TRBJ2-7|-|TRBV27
CASSYTGLVDEQYF
TGTGCCAGCAGTTACACCGGCCTGGTCGACGAGCAGTACTTC
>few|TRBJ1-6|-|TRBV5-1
CASSLTSGSSPLHF
TGCGCCAGCAGCTTGACCTCGGGCTCTTCACCCCTCCACTTT
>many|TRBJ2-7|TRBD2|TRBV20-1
CSARSGLAGETYEQYF
TGCAGTGCTAGATCCGGGCTAGCGGGGGAAACCTACGAGCAGTACTTC
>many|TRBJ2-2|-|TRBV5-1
CASSLAVGHGELFF
TGCGCCAGCAGCTTGGCCGTGGGGCACGGGGAGCTGTTTTTT
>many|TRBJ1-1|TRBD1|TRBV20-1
CSVGQGANEAFF
TGCAGTGTGGGACAGGGGGCGAATGAAGCTTTCTTT
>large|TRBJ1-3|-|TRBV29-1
CSVAGFGNTIYF
TGCAGCGTTGCAGGGTTTGGAAACACCATATATTTT
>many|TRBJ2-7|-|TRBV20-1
CSARDIARGATYEQYF
TGCAGTGCTAGAGATATCGCTCGCGGGGCCACCTACGAGCAGTACTTC
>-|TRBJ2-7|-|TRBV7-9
CASSQAFYEQYF
TGTGCCAGCAGCCAAGCCTTCTACGAGCAGTACTTC
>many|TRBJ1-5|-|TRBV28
CASSVKGEGSNQPQHF
TGTGCCAGCAGTGTAAAGGGGGAGGGGAGCAATCAGCCCCAGCATTTT
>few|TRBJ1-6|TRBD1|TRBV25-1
CASSSMTGGSYNSPLHF
TGTGCCAGCAGTTCAATGACAGGGGGCTCCTATAATTCACCCCTCCACTTT
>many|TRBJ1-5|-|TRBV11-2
CASSPAGLPSQPQHF
TGTGCCAGCAGCCCCGCGGGACTACCTTCCCAGCCCCAGCATTTT
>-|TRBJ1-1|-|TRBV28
CASSRLIHPGSTEAFF
TGTGCCAGCAGTCGCCTCATCCACCCCGGCAGCACTGAAGCTTTCTTT
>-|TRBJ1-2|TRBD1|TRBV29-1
CSLFRGYDYGYTF
TGCAGCTTGTTCAGGGGGTACGACTATGGCTACACCTTC
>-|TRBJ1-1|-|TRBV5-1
CASYVGAEAFF
TGCGCATCCTATGTGGGCGCTGAAGCTTTCTTT
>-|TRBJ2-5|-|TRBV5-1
CASSLVPANLQETQYF
TGCGCCAGCAGCTTGGTCCCCGCAAATTTACAAGAGACCCAGTACTTC
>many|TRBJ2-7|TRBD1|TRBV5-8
CASSRPTGHSYEQYF
TGTGCCAGCAGTCGCCCGACAGGGCACTCCTACGAGCAGTACTTC
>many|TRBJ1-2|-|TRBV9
CASSVDFRGYGYTF
TGTGCCAGCAGCGTAGATTTTAGGGGATATGGCTACACCTTC
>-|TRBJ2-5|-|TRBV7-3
CASSVTGSLETQYF
TGTGCCAGCAGCGTTACCGGGAGTTTGGAGACCCAGTACTTC
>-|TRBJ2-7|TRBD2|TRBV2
CASSKRESYEQYF
TGTGCCAGCTCTAAGCGGGAGTCCTACGAGCAGTACTTC
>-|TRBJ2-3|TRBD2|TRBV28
CASSRDSGTRTDTQYF
TGTGCCAGCAGTCGCGATAGCGGGACGCGCACAGATACGCAGTATTTT
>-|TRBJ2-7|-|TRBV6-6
CASSFPGGVYEQYF
TGTGCCAGCAGTTTCCCAGGGGGGGTCTACGAGCAGTACTTC
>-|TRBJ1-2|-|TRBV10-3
CAISGSRGNYYGYTF
TGTGCCATCAGTGGCAGTAGAGGGAACTATTATGGCTACACCTTC
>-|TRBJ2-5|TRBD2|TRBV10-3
CAISEAGLGETQYF
TGTGCCATCAGTGAAGCGGGGCTAGGAGAGACCCAGTACTTC
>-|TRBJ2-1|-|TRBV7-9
CASSLVDRFTDTQFF
TGTGCCAGCAGCTTAGTGGATCGGTTCACAGATACGCAGTTCTTC
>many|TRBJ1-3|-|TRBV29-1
CSVEDPQGTIYF
TGCAGCGTTGAAGATCCTCAGGGAACCATATATTTT
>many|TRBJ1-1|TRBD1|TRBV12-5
CASGPRLDRDTEAFF
TGTGCTAGTGGTCCCCGACTCGACAGGGACACTGAAGCTTTCTTT
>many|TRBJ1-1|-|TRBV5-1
CASSLGSKLNTEAFF
TGCGCCAGCAGCTTGGGGTCCAAACTCAACACTGAAGCTTTCTTT
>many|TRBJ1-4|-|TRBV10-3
CAISEHLTNEKLFF
TGTGCCATCAGTGAACACCTAACTAATGAAAAACTGTTTTTT
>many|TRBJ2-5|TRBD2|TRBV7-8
CASSLSGGGAVWETQYF
TGTGCCAGCAGCTTATCGGGCGGGGGGGCAGTATGGGAGACCCAGTACTTC
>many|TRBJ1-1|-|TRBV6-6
CASSYDVEAFF
TGTGCCAGCAGTTACGATGTTGAAGCTTTCTTT
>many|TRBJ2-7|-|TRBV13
CASSPSRALYEQYF
TGTGCCAGCAGCCCCTCCAGGGCACTTTACGAGCAGTACTTC
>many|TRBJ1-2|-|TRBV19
CASSISRSSGGYTF
TGTGCCAGTAGTATATCCCGTTCGTCTGGAGGCTACACCTTC
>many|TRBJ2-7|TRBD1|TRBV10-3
CATRTGYEQYF
TGTGCCACCCGGACAGGGTACGAGCAGTACTTC
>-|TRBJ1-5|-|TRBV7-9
CASSPRGGLGQPQHF
TGTGCCAGCAGCCCCAGGGGAGGATTAGGCCAGCCCCAGCATTTT
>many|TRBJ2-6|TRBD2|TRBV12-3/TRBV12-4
CASSLTLGLAGSGANVLTF
TGTGCCAGCAGCCTGACCCTGGGACTAGCGGGCTCTGGGGCCAACGTCCTGACTTTC
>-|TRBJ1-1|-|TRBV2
CASSERGIFNTEAFF
TGCGCCAGCAGTGAACGGGGGATATTTAACACTGAAGCTTTCTTT
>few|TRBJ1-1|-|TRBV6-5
CASSYSIGAGTGNTEAFF
TGTGCCAGCAGTTACTCGATTGGCGCCGGGACGGGGAACACTGAAGCTTTCTTT
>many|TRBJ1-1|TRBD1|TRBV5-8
CASSPGQGTDLNTEAFF
TGTGCCAGCAGCCCAGGACAGGGGACGGATTTGAACACTGAAGCTTTCTTT
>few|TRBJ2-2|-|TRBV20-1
CSARGGPGELFF
TGCAGTGCTAGAGGGGGGCCCGGGGAGCTGTTTTTT
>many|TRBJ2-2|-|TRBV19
CASSNPNTGELFF
TGTGCCAGTAGTAACCCGAACACCGGGGAGCTGTTTTTT